This T cell receptor beta chain was documented in a study of regulatory T cells in long-lasting Graves disease. Study-level background: More than 5 years of antithyroid drugs with positive TSH receptor antibodies defined persistent Graves' disease.

Combining iRepertoire HTBI primers with Arm-PCR of CDR3 regions, the authors built TCR beta libraries. Original processing notes: The samples included around 65 TRBV and around 15 TRBJ segments. TCRdb re-derived calls from the multiplex PCR reads in MiXCR, one entry per CDR3 protein. TCRdb assigned the V and J calls; the authors' analysis was not used. The repertoire holds a few hundred thousand distinct CDR3 sequences, under 25% seen once, with 13% to 15% in the top ten. A note on this clonotype: Its antigen is unidentified.

The time point here: persistent/refractory GD, antithyroid drugs over 5 years with positive TRAb. PBMCs were the source of the RNA used for TCR sequencing. Points from the study as a whole: When disease was persistent, TRBV28, TRBJ1-2 and TRBJ2-5 were the favored segments. Analysis covered peripheral blood alone, not thyroid tissue.

The CDR3 has 13 amino acids. V dropped 6 bases and J dropped 9 bases, with 12 bases sitting between them. The material was peripheral blood mononuclear cells (PBMCs), obtained when the disease was refractory, from a patient treated with antithyroid drugs. The rearrangement links TRBV12-3 or TRBV12-4 to TRBJ1-6; D is undetermined. The sequence came from a female donor with Graves disease. The DNA of the CDR3 is TGTGCCAGCAGCCCGTCCGGGGTTTCACCCCTCCACTTT. It is translated as CASSPSGVSPLHF.